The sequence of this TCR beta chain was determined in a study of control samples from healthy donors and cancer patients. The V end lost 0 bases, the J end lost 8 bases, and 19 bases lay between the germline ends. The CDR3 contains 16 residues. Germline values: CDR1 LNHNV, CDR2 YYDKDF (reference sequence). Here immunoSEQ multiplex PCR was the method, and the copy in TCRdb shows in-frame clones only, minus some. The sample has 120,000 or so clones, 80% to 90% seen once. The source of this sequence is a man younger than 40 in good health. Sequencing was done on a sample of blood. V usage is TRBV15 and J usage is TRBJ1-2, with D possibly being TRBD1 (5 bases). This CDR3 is CATSRERSGSTGGYTF. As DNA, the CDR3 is TGTGCCACCAGCAGAGAAAGGTCGGGGTCCACAGGCGGCTACACCTTC. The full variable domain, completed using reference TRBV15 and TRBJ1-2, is DAMVIQNPRYQVTQFGKPVTLSCSQTLNHNVMYWYQQKSSQAPKLLFHYYDKDFNNEADTPDNFQSRRPNTSFCFLDIRSPGLGDTAMYLCATSRERSGSTGGYTFGSGTRLTVV.